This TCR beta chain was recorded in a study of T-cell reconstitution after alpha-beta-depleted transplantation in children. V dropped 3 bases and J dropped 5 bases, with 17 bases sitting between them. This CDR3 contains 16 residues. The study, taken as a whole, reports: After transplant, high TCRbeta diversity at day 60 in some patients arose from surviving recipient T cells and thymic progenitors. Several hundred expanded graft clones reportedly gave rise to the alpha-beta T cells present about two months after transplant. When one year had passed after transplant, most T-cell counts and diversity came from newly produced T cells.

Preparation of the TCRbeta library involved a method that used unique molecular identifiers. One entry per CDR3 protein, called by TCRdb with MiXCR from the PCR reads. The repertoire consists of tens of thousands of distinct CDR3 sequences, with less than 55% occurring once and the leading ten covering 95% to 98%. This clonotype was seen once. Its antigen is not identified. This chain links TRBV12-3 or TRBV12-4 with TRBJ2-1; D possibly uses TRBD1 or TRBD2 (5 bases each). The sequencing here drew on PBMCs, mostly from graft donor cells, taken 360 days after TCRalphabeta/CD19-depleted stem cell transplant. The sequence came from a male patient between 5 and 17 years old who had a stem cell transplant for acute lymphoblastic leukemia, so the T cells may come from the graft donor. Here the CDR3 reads CASSFLPGPEHNEQFF. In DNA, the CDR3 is TGTGCCAGCAGTTTCTTACCGGGACCGGAGCACAATGAGCAGTTCTTC.